The 12 T cell receptor beta chains in this list originate from one sample, sequenced in a study of CD8+ T cells in alopecia areata (dated by TCRdb to about 2018). Library preparation was by the immunoSEQ multiplex PCR assay. RNA was extracted from all samples and reverse transcribed into cDNA as template for TCR sequencing. Drawn from immuneACCESS, this table holds only the in-frame rearrangements with V and J called that TCRdb kept. Clones are partly lost; checked studies trace under half to an unresolved V gene and leave the rest unexplained. This sample has approximately 110,000 clones in its table, and about three fifths of those were observed once. Clones ranked in the top ten supply 12% of the sample. The time point label for this specimen denotes: less than 25 weeks on oral tofacitinib. The treatment or condition label on this specimen signifies: oral pan-JAK inhibitor, 5-10 mg twice daily.

This sample comprised CD8+ T cells sorted from blood, obtained at week 24, from a patient treated with tofacitinib. The receptor set was obtained from a human donor with alopecia areata.

This chain connects TRBV2 to TRBJ2-2; maybe TRBD1 (8 bases). The CDR3 totals 17 residues. V was pared by 5 bases and J by 1 base, with 17 bases between. The germline gives CDR1 SNHLY, CDR2 FYNNEI. The CDR3 coding sequence is TGTGCCAGCAGTCACAGGACAGGGAGGGAGAACACCGGGGAGCTGTTTTTT. Amino acid sequence: CASSHRTGRENTGELFF.

The V gene is TRBV2, the J gene TRBJ2-3; D gene uncertain. Germline assignment: CDR1 SNHLY and CDR2 FYNNEI. This CDR3 spans 13 amino acids. V lost 5 bases, J lost 5 bases, and 11 bases lay in between. In DNA form, the CDR3 reads TGTGCCAGCAGTTCCAAACTCGGAGATACGCAGTATTTT. Amino acid sequence: CASSSKLGDTQYF.

V usage is TRBV12-5 and J usage is TRBJ1-4; D is unresolved. This CDR3 has 15 residues. The V end was cut by 5 bases, the J end by 7 bases, with 17 bases between. Germline lookup yields CDR1 LGHNT and CDR2 FRNRAP. CDR3 nucleotides: TGTGCTAGTGGTCTCGGTGCCTCAACGGGTGAAAAACTGTTTTTT. It translates to CASGLGASTGEKLFF.

V is TRBV27 and J is TRBJ1-1; D gene unclear. The CDR3 totals 14 residues. V was pared by 3 bases and J by 1 base, with 9 bases between. From germline, CDR1 is MNHEY and CDR2 SMNVEV (reference sequence). Here the CDR3 DNA reads TGTGCCAGCAGTTTCGCGGGTTCGAACACTGAAGCTTTCTTT. Translating gives CASSFAGSNTEAFF.

This chain uses TRBV5-6 with TRBJ2-7; perhaps TRBD2 as D (6 bases). Trimming took 4 bases from V and 9 from J, leaving 11 bases between them. Germline CDR1 is SGHDT and CDR2 is YYEEEE. The CDR3 covers 11 residues. DNA of the CDR3: TGTGCCAGCAGCGGGGGGTCGCGGCAGTACTTC. This sequence encodes CASSGGSRQYF. The full variable domain, in which reference TRBV5-6 and TRBJ2-7 provide the parts outside the CDR3, is DAGVTQSPTHLIKTRGQQVTLRCSPKSGHDTVSWYQQALGQGPQFIFQYYEEEERQRGNFPDRFSGHQFPNYSSELNVNALLLGDSALYLCASSGGSRQYFGPGTRLTVT.

The chain couples TRBV5-6 to TRBJ2-5; D not certain. The germline CDR1 and CDR2 sequences are SGHDT and YYEEEE. CDR3 size: 13 residues. V lost 0 bases to trimming and J lost 5 bases, with 8 bases between them. CDR3 sequence: CASSLDVDETQYF. CDR3 DNA: TGTGCCAGCAGCTTGGACGTAGACGAGACCCAGTACTTC.

This clone showed up just a few times. J is TRBJ2-7 and V is TRBV2; D assignment may be TRBD1 or TRBD2 (5 bases each). With 3 bases removed from V and 0 bases from J, the gap between germline ends came to 12 bases. CDR1 is SNHLY, CDR2 FYNNEI, per germline. The CDR3 consists of 15 residues. The CDR3 DNA sequence: TGTGCCAGCAGTGAGTGGGCAGGGAGCTCCTACGAGCAGTACTTC. Translation: CASSEWAGSSYEQYF.

V and J are TRBV5-4 and TRBJ2-7; D gene uncertain. The CDR3 is 13 residues long. V was pared by 1 base and J by 2 bases, with 7 bases between. Germline V lookup: CDR1 SGHNT, CDR2 YYREEE (reference sequence). In DNA, the CDR3 is TGTGCCAGCAGCTTGCAGGAGCCCTACGAGCAGTACTTC. Translating gives CASSLQEPYEQYF.

This clone has a single count. V gene TRBV9 combines with J gene TRBJ2-7; D is perhaps TRBD1 (5 bases). The V gene's germline CDR1 is SGDLS and CDR2 YYNGEE. This CDR3 contains 15 residues. V dropped 0 bases and J dropped 0 bases, with 10 bases sitting between them. The CDR3 DNA follows: TGTGCCAGCAGCGTAGGTGGGGCAGGCTCCTACGAGCAGTACTTC. Amino acids: CASSVGGAGSYEQYF.

The rearrangement uses TRBV7-9 and TRBJ1-1; D unresolved. CDR3 length: 12 residues. Germline CDR1 SEHNR, CDR2 FQNEAQ (reference sequence). Deletions cut 5 bases from V and 7 bases from J, with 11 bases between. The CDR3 here is CASSHFSLEAFF. The CDR3 DNA sequence: TGTGCCAGCAGCCATTTTTCCCTTGAAGCTTTCTTT.

This clone was seen a few times. V and J are TRBV7-3 and TRBJ1-2; D perhaps matches TRBD1 (5 bases). The V end lost 2 bases, the J end lost 2 bases, and 15 bases lay between the germline ends. Germline CDR1 SGHTA, CDR2 FQGTGA. The CDR3 consists of 16 residues. CDR3 loop: CASSLGTRSGNYGYTF. The CDR3 DNA reads as TGTGCCAGCAGCTTAGGGACTCGCTCTGGGAACTATGGCTACACCTTC.

J is TRBJ1-1 and V is TRBV7-9; the D gene is possibly TRBD1 (6 bases). Trimming took off 5 bases at V and 1 base at J, with 14 bases between the two ends. The CDR3 runs 15 residues. Germline CDR1 is SEHNR and CDR2 is FQNEAQ (reference sequence). The CDR3 DNA reads TGTGCCAGCAGCCCTAGGGGGGCACGGAACACTGAAGCTTTCTTT. It encodes CASSPRGARNTEAFF.